The 6 T cell receptor beta chains below all came from one sample that was sequenced in a study of response to subunit inactivated influenza vaccine. One entry per CDR3 protein results from TCRdb running MiXCR on the RT-PCR reads. The sample has roughly 780,000 distinct CDR3 sequences; under 20% are singletons. The sample was PBMCs from blood, taken roughly 5 days after vaccination. Receptors were obtained from a man aged 45-60 years who received an inactivated influenza vaccine.

The chain has TRBV29-1 and TRBJ1-2; a possible D gene is TRBD1 (6 bases). This CDR3 is built from 13 residues. In germline, CDR1 is SQVTM, CDR2 ANQGSEA. The ends were cut back, 5 bases at V and 0 bases at J, with 10 bases in the middle. The CDR3 sequence is CSVRGAANYGYTF. The DNA of the CDR3 is TGCAGCGTTAGGGGGGCCGCTAACTATGGCTACACCTTC. Using reference TRBV29-1 and TRBJ1-2 for the parts outside the CDR3, the full variable domain is SAVISQKPSRDICQRGTSLTIQCQVDSQVTMMFWYRQQPGQSLTLIATANQGSEATYESGFVIDKFPISRPNLTFSTLTVSNMSPEDSSIYLCSVRGAANYGYTFGSGTRLTVV.

The chain employs TRBV5-1 and TRBJ2-5, with D possibly matching TRBD1 (6 bases). The germline gives CDR1 SGHRS, CDR2 YFSETQ. The CDR3 is made up of 16 amino acids. The V end lost 1 base, the J end lost 2 bases, and 15 bases lay between the germline ends. In nucleotides, the CDR3 is TGCGCCAGCAGCTTGTTTGGGACAAAAGTACAAGAGACCCAGTACTTC. The encoded protein is CASSLFGTKVQETQYF. Together with reference TRBV5-1 and TRBJ2-5, the CDR3 gives the full variable domain: KAGVTQTPRYLIKTRGQQVTLSCSPISGHRSVSWYQQTPGQGLQFLFEYFSETQRNKGNFPGRFSGRQFSNSRSEMNVSTLELGDSALYLCASSLFGTKVQETQYFGPGTRLLVL.

This chain joins TRBV11-1 and TRBJ2-3; no firm D call. V gave up 8 bases and J gave up 5 bases, with 17 bases separating them. Germline CDR1 SGHAT, CDR2 FQDESV (reference sequence). The CDR3 has 14 amino acids. As DNA, the CDR3 is TGTGCCAGCGAAACGATGGGTATTGGAGATACGCAGTATTTT. Translating gives CASETMGIGDTQYF.

V is TRBV20-1 and J is TRBJ2-3; TRBD1 matches 7 bases. Per germline, CDR1 DFQATT and CDR2 SNEGSKA (reference sequence). Trimming at V came to 6 bases and at J to 2 bases, leaving 11 bases not matched to a gene. The CDR3 runs to 15 residues. The CDR3 DNA reads as TGCAGTGCAGACGTGTACAGGGGCACCACAGATACGCAGTATTTT. Amino acids: CSADVYRGTTDTQYF.

This clonotype was detected a few times. The V and J genes are TRBV6-1 and TRBJ2-3; 10 nucleotides line up with TRBD1. V dropped 6 bases and J dropped 1; count of bases not matched to a gene: 10. The germline gives CDR1 MNHNS, CDR2 SASEGT. The CDR3 is 17 residues long. This CDR3 reads CASSVISGTGGTDTQYF. The CDR3 DNA follows: TGTGCCAGCAGCGTGATTAGTGGGACAGGGGGCACAGATACGCAGTATTTT.

The sample holds many counts of this clonotype. V usage is TRBV29-1 and J usage is TRBJ2-7; tentatively, D is TRBD2 (5 bases). Germline values: CDR1 SQVTM, CDR2 ANQGSEA. With 5 bases removed from V and 1 base from J, the gap between germline ends came to 15 bases. This CDR3 contains 14 residues. Here the CDR3 DNA reads TGCAGCGTTTTTCGGGAAGGAGATTCCTACGAGCAGTACTTC. Encoded protein: CSVFREGDSYEQYF.